The subject of this entry is one T cell receptor (beta chain). This sample is part of a study of blood T cell repertoires in COVID-19. In the study overall: Samples representing acute and convalescent COVID-19 were sourced from the United States, Italy and Spain. The cDNA or gDNA used as material had been derived from T cells, B-cell-depleted T cells, or PBMCs.

Only in-frame clones appear in the TCRdb table, and some are missing; sequencing was by immunoSEQ multiplex PCR. The sample contains approximately 130,000 clones, approximately 84% of which appear only once. The CDR3 runs 14 residues. Germline-derived CDR1 and CDR2 are MNHEY and SVGAGI. V shed 2 bases, J shed 4 bases, and the junction held 5 bases outside the gene matches. This receptor was taken from a human donor in a cohort sampled during active COVID-19. The chain links TRBV6-5 to TRBJ2-7, with TRBD1 identical over 7 bases. Sequenced input: peripheral blood. The CDR3 is CASSYDREGYEQYF. CDR3 nucleotides: TGTGCCAGCAGTTACGACAGGGAAGGATACGAGCAGTACTTC.